Sequencing of this T cell receptor beta chain was carried out in a study of T cells in Graves' hyperthyroidism and ophthalmopathy. Notes on the study in general: Model-based prediction identified ophthalmopathy a median 6.5 months prior to its onset. Blood also showed most of the thyroid clonotypes that were expanded above 0.001.

The TCR beta CDR3 regions underwent amplification using RNA transcripts as the source. RT-PCR in the first round (using the HTBI primer set) targeted the TCR CDR3. TCRdb ran MiXCR on the multiplex PCR reads and lists one entry per CDR3 protein. The data contain 600,000 or so distinct CDR3 sequences, 16% of them singletons. Germline V gene lookup returns CDR1 SGHRS and CDR2 YFSETQ. This CDR3 has 14 amino acids. With V trimmed by 3 bases and J by 8 bases, 8 bases remained unmatched. A word on this clonotype: No antigen is known for it.

A patient was excluded if there was uncontrolled infection, other autoimmune disease, pregnancy or lactation. Isolation of PBMCs was performed on 9.5 to 10 ml fresh peripheral blood. The genes are TRBV5-1 and TRBJ2-3; the match to TRBD2 covers 8 bases. Material for sequencing was blood. This receptor was identified in a woman in her twenties or thirties with Graves' hyperthyroidism. CDR3 sequence: CASSSVAGKGTQYF. The CDR3 DNA sequence: TGCGCCAGCAGCTCGGTAGCGGGAAAGGGTACGCAGTATTTT. The full variable domain, its missing parts supplied by reference TRBV5-1 and TRBJ2-3, is KAGVTQTPRYLIKTRGQQVTLSCSPISGHRSVSWYQQTPGQGLQFLFEYFSETQRNKGNFPGRFSGRQFSNSRSEMNVSTLELGDSALYLCASSSVAGKGTQYFGPGTRLTVL.